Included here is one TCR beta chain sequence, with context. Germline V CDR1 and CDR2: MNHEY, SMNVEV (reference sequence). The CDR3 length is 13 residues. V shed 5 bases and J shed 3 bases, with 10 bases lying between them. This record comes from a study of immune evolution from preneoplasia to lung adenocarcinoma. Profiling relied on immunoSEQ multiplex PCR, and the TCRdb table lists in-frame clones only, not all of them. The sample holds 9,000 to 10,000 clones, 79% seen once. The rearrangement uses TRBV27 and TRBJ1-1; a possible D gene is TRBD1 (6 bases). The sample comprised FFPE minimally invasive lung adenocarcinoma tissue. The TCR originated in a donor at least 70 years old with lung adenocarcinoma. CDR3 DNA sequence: TGTGCCAGCAGTCAGACAGGTTACACTGAAGCTTTCTTT. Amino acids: CASSQTGYTEAFF.